A single sample gave rise to the 21 T cell receptor beta chains below, sequenced in a study of T cell clusters in autoimmune cytopenias. Multiplex touch-down PCR amplified TRB using TRB-A and TRB-B pools in one tube. TCRdb derives one entry per CDR3 protein from the multiplex PCR reads, leaving out DNA. The sample table includes over 6,000 distinct CDR3 sequences. Each sample's input was around 270 ng genomic DNA, 30,000 to 45,000 genome equivalents. These records were also assigned to another study, of T cell repertoires in aging, cancer and after chemotherapy.

Sequenced input: peripheral blood. These receptors came from a human donor in good health.

The gene calls are TRBV27 and TRBJ2-7; TCRdb's D call, TRBD2, is unchecked because there is no DNA. The CDR3 sequence is 14 residues long. CDR1 is MNHEY, CDR2 SMNVEV, per germline (reference sequence). The chain's CDR3 is CASGRDELSYEQYF.

This chain uses TRBV5-4 with TRBJ2-2; TCRdb reports TRBD1, a call that lacks DNA to check it against. The CDR3 has 17 amino acids. Germline CDR1 SGHNT, CDR2 YYREEE (reference sequence). The CDR3 spells CASSQATGGGYTGELFF.

The chain is built from TRBV30 and TRBJ2-7; no DNA is available, so the TRBD1 call from TCRdb remains unchecked. The CDR3 is 13 residues long. Germline CDR1 and CDR2: GTSNPN and SVGIG (reference sequence). CDR3 sequence reads: CASDRAFSYEQYF.

The gene calls are TRBV6-5 and TRBJ2-1. CDR1 and CDR2 from the germline V gene are MNHEY and SVGAGI. The CDR3 runs to 15 residues. The CDR3 spells CASSYRLAANNEQFF.

This chain uses TRBV12-3 or TRBV12-4 with TRBJ2-2; with no DNA, the TCRdb D assignment of TRBD2 cannot be verified. The CDR3 extends over 16 amino acids. This chain's CDR3 is CASSIPGTRSTGELFF.

V usage is TRBV5-6 and J usage is TRBJ2-3. Germline V lookup: CDR1 SGHDT, CDR2 YYEEEE. This CDR3 has 13 residues. The chain's CDR3 is CASSVASTDTQYF.

The V call is TRBV30, the J call TRBJ2-7; the D gene TCRdb calls, TRBD2, cannot be checked with no DNA. The CDR3 sequence is 17 residues long. Germline assignment: CDR1 GTSNPN and CDR2 SVGIG (reference sequence). The CDR3 here is CAWTPTPGLAGVYEQYF.

The CDR3: CASSFRGGYNEQFF. The rearrangement uses TRBV12-3 or TRBV12-4 and TRBJ2-1; with no DNA, the TCRdb D assignment of TRBD2 cannot be verified. The CDR3 totals 14 residues.

The chain is built from TRBV5-6 and TRBJ1-4. The CDR3 is 15 residues long. Germline-derived CDR1 and CDR2 are SGHDT and YYEEEE. CDR3 protein: CASSRVTQRNEKLFF.

CDR3 sequence reads: CAISEQVGGFNEQFF. V is TRBV10-3 and J is TRBJ2-1; no DNA is available, so the TRBD2 call from TCRdb remains unchecked. Germline loops: CDR1 ENHRY, CDR2 SYGVKD. The CDR3 consists of 15 residues.

The chain recombines TRBV5-6 with TRBJ2-6; absent DNA, TCRdb's TRBD1 call cannot be checked. Germline CDR1 reads SGHDT; CDR2 reads YYEEEE. This CDR3 spans 16 amino acids. This CDR3 is CASSSQLQGRTNVLAF.

The gene calls are TRBV4-2 and TRBJ2-1. CDR3 length equals 13 residues. Germline CDR1 reads LGHNA; CDR2 reads YNFKEQ. The CDR3 loop reads CASSQGIYNEQFF.

The J gene is TRBJ2-7, the V gene TRBV30; the D gene TCRdb calls, TRBD1, cannot be checked with no DNA. Germline assignment: CDR1 GTSNPN and CDR2 SVGIG (reference sequence). The CDR3 sequence is 14 residues long. The CDR3 here is CALGGTPSSYEQYF.

V usage is TRBV12-3 or TRBV12-4 and J usage is TRBJ1-4. The CDR3 runs to 13 residues. The CDR3 sequence: CASKAATNEKLFF.

The CDR3: CASSIDQSRSEQFF. V usage is TRBV19 and J usage is TRBJ2-1. The CDR3 length is 14 residues. In germline, CDR1 is LNHDA, CDR2 SQIVND (reference sequence). The full variable domain, its missing parts supplied by reference TRBV19 and TRBJ2-1, is DGGITQSPKYLFRKEGQNVTLSCEQNLNHDAMYWYRQDPGQGLRLIYYSQIVNDFQKGDIAEGYSVSREKKESFPLTVTSAQKNPTAFYLCASSIDQSRSEQFFGPGTRLTVL.

In terms of frequency, this clonotype is medium-sized. V is TRBV29-1 and J is TRBJ2-5; TCRdb's D call, TRBD2, is unchecked because there is no DNA. Germline CDR1 and CDR2: SQVTM and ANQGSEA. The CDR3 loop spans 19 amino acids. This chain's CDR3 is CSVDMVLAGGGVMGETQYF.

The V gene is TRBV6-5, the J gene TRBJ2-3; TCRdb's D call of TRBD2 is untestable without DNA. CDR1 and CDR2 from the germline V gene are MNHEY and SVGAGI. This CDR3 has 17 residues. CDR3 in amino acids: CASSYKASGRGIDTQYF.

The chain uses TRBV7-6 and TRBJ1-1. This CDR3 comprises 12 residues. Germline V gene sequence: CDR1 SGHVS, CDR2 FNYEAQ. CDR3 sequence reads: CASSLVGGRAFF. Supplemented by reference TRBV7-6 and TRBJ1-1, the full variable domain reads GAGVSQSPRYKVTKRGQDVALRCDPISGHVSLYWYRQALGQGPEFLTYFNYEAQQDKSGLPNDRFSAERPEGSISTLTIQRTEQRDSAMYRCASSLVGGRAFFGQGTRLTVV.

The chain employs TRBV30 and TRBJ2-7; checking the TCRdb D call of TRBD2 is not possible without DNA. Germline assignment: CDR1 GTSNPN and CDR2 SVGIG (reference sequence). The CDR3 runs to 14 residues. CDR3 in amino acids: CASKEREGPYEQYF.

This clonotype is medium-sized by frequency. This chain links TRBV5-1 with TRBJ2-5; TCRdb proposes TRBD1, but this gene call is untestable without DNA. This CDR3 contains 13 residues. Germline V gives CDR1 SGHRS, CDR2 YFSETQ. The CDR3 is CASSLTGQGTQYF.

This sequence joins TRBV6-1 and TRBJ1-4; TCRdb's D gene call, TRBD1, goes unchecked for lack of DNA. Germline loops: CDR1 MNHNS, CDR2 SASEGT. CDR3 length: 14 residues. CDR3 amino acids: CASSTQGIREKLFF.